This paragraph covers one TCR beta chain sequence. Its antigen is unknown. Base qualities are not provided; no much larger clone lies one nucleotide away. The sample originates from a study of T cell repertoires in cytomegalovirus infection (dated by TCRdb to between 2019 and 2020). Broadly, across the study: Alongside well-studied HLA-B-restricted epitopes, the peptide stimulations were aimed at recently identified HLA-C-restricted CMV epitopes, whose presentation resists viral immunomodulation. The HLA type of each donor mattered for the analysis, because public TCR beta signatures pointed to carriage of CMV infection along with the matching HLA type.

Study-wide findings and limitations: In the ex vivo response, HLA-C-restricted CMV-specific TCR beta clonotypes were dominant, and in two of eight donors the single most frequent clonotype came from this HLA-C-restricted group. In both this cohort and an independent cohort of 350 or so donors, the cumulative frequency of public TCR beta family members distinguished carriers of CMV infection plus the relevant HLA type.

Spanning cysteine to phenylalanine, the CDR3 consists of 13 amino acids. Just CDR3 DNA is preserved here, 39 bases in frame from base 1. The germline V gene (reference sequence) sets CDR1 to MNHEY and CDR2 to SMNVEV. V was cut back by 4 bases and J by 5 bases, leaving a gap of 11 bases between them. Sequencing was carried out with an Illumina HiSeq 1500. The raw public data were reprocessed by TCRdb itself: fastp quality trimming at Q25, MiXCR clonotype calling, in-frame beta chains only. A single entry per CDR3 protein holds the most common genes and DNA from its merged rows. This sample has some 920,000 distinct CDR3 sequences in its table, and approximately 31% of those were observed once. The ten largest make up roughly 13% of the sample. The treatment or condition label, read with the paper, signifies: in vitro stimulation with specific CMV peptide epitopes to enrich CMV-specific T cells.

The sequencing used cultured CD8+ T cells from PBMCs, collected from culture after CMV antigen stimulation. This sequence uses TRBV27 and TRBJ1-1; D gene: possibly TRBD1, on 5 matching bases. This receptor was taken from a human donor in good health (CMV status not recorded). Some clones in this sample may be carry-over from other donors' samples. CDR3 sequence: CASSSRGWTEAFF. The nucleotide sequence reads TGTGCCAGCAGTTCAAGGGGCTGGACTGAAGCTTTCTTT.